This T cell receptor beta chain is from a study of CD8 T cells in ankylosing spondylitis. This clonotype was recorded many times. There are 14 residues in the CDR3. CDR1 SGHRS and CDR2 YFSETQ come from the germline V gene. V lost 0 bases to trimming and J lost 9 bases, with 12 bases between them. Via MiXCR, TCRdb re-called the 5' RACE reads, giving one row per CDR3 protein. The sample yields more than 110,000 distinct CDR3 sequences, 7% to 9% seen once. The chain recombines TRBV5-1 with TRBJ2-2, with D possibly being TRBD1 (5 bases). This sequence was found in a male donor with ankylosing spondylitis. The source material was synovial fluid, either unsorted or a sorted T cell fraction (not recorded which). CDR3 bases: TGCGCCAGCAGCTTGGCCGGAGACAGCCGGGAGCTGTTTTTT. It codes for CASSLAGDSRELFF.